The 29 T cell receptor beta chains reported below all come from one sample, sequenced in a study of control samples from healthy donors and cancer patients. TCRdb's copy holds only in-frame clones and misses some; the assay was immunoSEQ multiplex PCR. The sample contains tens of thousands of clones, approximately 93% of which appear only once. The sequencing sample was made of blood. The origin of the receptors is a young woman in good health.

V and J are TRBV18 and TRBJ1-1; 11 bases are a match to TRBD1. CDR3 size: 14 residues. V shed 3 bases, J shed 6 bases, and the junction held 3 bases outside the gene matches. The V gene's germline CDR1 is KGHSH and CDR2 LQKENI. The CDR3 region is CASSPWDRGAEAFF. The CDR3 DNA reads TGTGCCAGCTCACCGTGGGACAGGGGGGCTGAAGCTTTCTTT.

This sequence joins TRBV6-5 and TRBJ1-2, with no clear D. The germline V gene has CDR1 MNHEY and CDR2 SVGAGI. The CDR3 runs 13 residues. V dropped 1 base and J dropped 7 bases, with 10 bases sitting between them. The CDR3 is CASSYYGRLGYTF. The CDR3, as DNA: TGTGCCAGCAGTTACTATGGGAGGCTTGGCTACACCTTC.

The chain joins TRBV18 to TRBJ2-3; a weak D match, TRBD2 (6 bases). V was clipped by 2 bases and J by 5 bases, with 14 bases between them. CDR1 and CDR2 (germline): KGHSH, LQKENI. CDR3 length equals 15 residues. CDR3 region: CASSPDGTLGDTQYF. For the CDR3, the DNA is TGTGCCAGCTCACCAGACGGGACTCTTGGAGATACGCAGTATTTT.

This rearrangement joins TRBV24-1 to TRBJ2-4, with D perhaps TRBD2 (5 bases). V lost 4 bases and J 15 bases, leaving 18 bases between the germline ends. The CDR3 spans 13 residues. Germline CDR1 and CDR2: KGHDR and SFDVKD. The CDR3 sequence is CATSDPRLGVRYF. The CDR3 DNA follows: TGTGCCACCAGTGACCCTCGGCTCGGGGTTAGGTACTTC.

The chain uses TRBV20-1 and TRBJ1-2, with D maybe TRBD1 (6 bases). This CDR3 is built from 12 residues. V was shortened by 3 bases and J by 6 bases, with 11 bases between the two germline ends. Germline CDR1 and CDR2: DFQATT and SNEGSKA (reference sequence). The CDR3 DNA is TGCAGTGCTAGTGAGGGGGTGCATGGCTACACCTTC. It encodes CSASEGVHGYTF.

This chain links TRBV29-1 with TRBJ1-1, with a weak D call TRBD1 (5 bases). Germline V gene data show CDR1 as SQVTM and CDR2 as ANQGSEA. V lost 4 bases, J lost 0 bases, and 9 bases lay in between. This CDR3 contains 13 residues. The DNA of the CDR3 is TGCAGCGTTGGACAGATCATGAACACTGAAGCTTTCTTT. Translating it yields CSVGQIMNTEAFF.

The V and J genes are TRBV5-1 and TRBJ2-5, with a possible D match to TRBD1 (5 bases). The germline CDR1 and CDR2 sequences are SGHRS and YFSETQ. The length of the CDR3 is 14 residues. Trimming took 6 bases from V and 3 from J, leaving 15 bases between them. The CDR3 DNA is TGCGCCAGCACCCTTGGGGCAACAGAAGAGACCCAGTACTTC. Amino acids: CASTLGATEETQYF. The whole variable domain, filled in from reference TRBV5-1 and TRBJ2-5, reads KAGVTQTPRYLIKTRGQQVTLSCSPISGHRSVSWYQQTPGQGLQFLFEYFSETQRNKGNFPGRFSGRQFSNSRSEMNVSTLELGDSALYLCASTLGATEETQYFGPGTRLLVL.

J is TRBJ1-1 and V is TRBV24-1, with D tentatively TRBD1 (5 bases). The CDR3 is made up of 11 amino acids. V was shortened by 6 bases and J by 10 bases, with 11 bases between the two germline ends. Germline V gene data show CDR1 as KGHDR and CDR2 as SFDVKD. The CDR3 sequence: CATSYGQRAFF. The DNA of the CDR3 is TGTGCCACCAGTTACGGACAACGAGCTTTCTTT.

This clone showed up just a few times. The rearrangement joins TRBV12-3 or TRBV12-4 to TRBJ1-5, with D unclear. V lost 5 bases and J 0 bases, leaving 5 bases between the germline ends. CDR3 length: 13 amino acids. In DNA form, the CDR3 reads TGTGCCAGCAGTCTAAATAGCAATCAGCCCCAGCATTTT. Translation gives CASSLNSNQPQHF.

The chain links TRBV6-5 to TRBJ1-5; a weak D match, TRBD1 (5 bases). In germline, CDR1 is MNHEY, CDR2 SVGAGI. Trimming cost V 5 bases and J 4 bases, with 12 bases left between them. The CDR3 has 14 residues. The CDR3 DNA reads TGTGCCAGCAGTACCAGGGCGGTTAATCAGCCCCAGCATTTT. This gives the protein CASSTRAVNQPQHF.

The chain has TRBV2 and TRBJ2-7, with D uncertain. CDR1 is SNHLY and CDR2 is FYNNEI in the germline V gene. CDR3 length equals 14 residues. V was clipped by 4 bases and J by 3 bases, with 13 bases between them. The CDR3 here is CASSGVQILYEQYF. The CDR3 DNA follows: TGTGCCAGCAGTGGGGTACAGATACTCTACGAGCAGTACTTC. Variable domain in full (rest from reference TRBV2 and TRBJ2-7): EPEVTQTPSHQVTQMGQEVILRCVPISNHLYFYWYRQILGQKVEFLVSFYNNEISEKSEIFDDQFSVERPDGSNFTLKIRSTKLEDSAMYFCASSGVQILYEQYFGPGTRLTVT.

This clone was found once. CDR3 nucleotides: TGTGCCAGCAGTTCAAGGACAGGGGGCACCGGGGAGCTGTTTTTT. Its translation: CASSSRTGGTGELFF. This chain uses TRBV27 with TRBJ2-2, with 10 nucleotides matching TRBD1. J gave up 4 bases and V 4 bases, and 3 bases lay outside the gene matches. Germline lookup yields CDR1 MNHEY and CDR2 SMNVEV (reference sequence). The CDR3 contains 15 residues.

In its sample, this clone was seen once. This chain connects TRBV30 to TRBJ1-5; 7 bases are a match to TRBD1. V lost 4 bases and J lost 6; bases outside the gene matches: 6. The CDR3 contains 13 residues. Looked up from germline, CDR1 is GTSNPN and CDR2 is SVGIG (reference sequence). The CDR3 coding sequence is TGTGCCTGGAACGACAGGGTGGCTCAGCCCCAGCATTTT. Translation: CAWNDRVAQPQHF.

The CDR3 reads CASSRDDRVGPTPEAFF. The CDR3 DNA sequence: TGTGCCAGCAGCCGAGACGACAGGGTCGGGCCCACCCCTGAAGCTTTCTTT. The J gene is TRBJ1-1, the V gene TRBV7-9; 7 bases are shared with TRBD1. Trimming cost V 5 bases and J 6 bases; bases outside gene matches: 18. Per the germline V gene, CDR1 is SEHNR and CDR2 is FQNEAQ (reference sequence). This CDR3 is built from 17 residues.

J is TRBJ1-4 and V is TRBV24-1; D is perhaps TRBD1 (5 bases). Trimming cost V 5 bases and J 7 bases, with 10 bases left between them. Per germline, CDR1 KGHDR and CDR2 SFDVKD. The CDR3 spans 13 residues. CDR3 sequence (DNA): TGTGCCACCAGTGGGCAGGGAGGTGAAAAACTGTTTTTT. Translated: CATSGQGGEKLFF.

The chain employs TRBV5-6 and TRBJ1-2; no firm D call. Deletions cut 0 bases from V and 5 bases from J, with 11 bases between. This CDR3 contains 14 residues. Germline lookup yields CDR1 SGHDT and CDR2 YYEEEE. The CDR3 DNA is TGTGCCAGCAGCTTGGTCAGGAACGATTATGGCTACACCTTC. This translates into CASSLVRNDYGYTF. The full variable domain, in which reference TRBV5-6 and TRBJ1-2 provide the parts outside the CDR3, is DAGVTQSPTHLIKTRGQQVTLRCSPKSGHDTVSWYQQALGQGPQFIFQYYEEEERQRGNFPDRFSGHQFPNYSSELNVNALLLGDSALYLCASSLVRNDYGYTFGSGTRLTVV.

This rearrangement joins TRBV4-2 to TRBJ2-7; D possibly matches TRBD1 or TRBD2 (5 bases each). The germline CDR1 and CDR2 sequences are LGHNA and YNFKEQ. The CDR3 totals 15 residues. V shed 1 base and J shed 1 base, with 11 bases lying between them. The CDR3 DNA reads as TGTGCCAGCAGCCAAGGAAGGGACGGATCCTACGAGCAGTACTTC. It is translated as CASSQGRDGSYEQYF.

The gene calls are TRBV14 and TRBJ2-1; D is unresolved. CDR3 length equals 15 residues. V lost 3 bases and J lost 7, with 16 bases in between. The germline gives CDR1 SGHDN, CDR2 FVKESK. CDR3: CASSQGLARMNEQFF. The CDR3, as DNA: TGTGCCAGCAGCCAGGGTCTTGCCAGGATGAATGAGCAGTTCTTC.

The chain couples TRBV5-5 to TRBJ1-1; D unresolved. CDR3 length: 12 residues. V gave up 1 base and J gave up 3 bases, with 4 bases separating them. Germline V gene data show CDR1 as SGHKS and CDR2 as YYEKEE (reference sequence). The CDR3 DNA is TGTGCCAGCAGCTTGTATTACACTGAAGCTTTCTTT. This translates into CASSLYYTEAFF.

J is TRBJ2-5 and V is TRBV28; tentatively, D is TRBD2 (6 bases). The V end was cut by 2 bases, the J end by 3 bases, with 7 bases between. The CDR3 spans 13 residues. Germline values: CDR1 MDHEN, CDR2 SYDVKM. In DNA form, the CDR3 reads TGTGCCAGCAGTTTAGGAGGGGAAGAGACCCAGTACTTC. Translation gives CASSLGGEETQYF.

The chain has TRBV3-1 (or the pseudogene TRBV3-2) and TRBJ1-6; D possibly corresponds to TRBD1 (5 bases). Germline assignment: CDR1 LGHDT and CDR2 YNNKEL (reference sequence). The CDR3 spans 16 residues. Between the trimmed V and J ends, which lost 1 base and 8 bases, there was a span of 15 bases. This CDR3 is CASSQGDSQRDSPLHF. The CDR3 DNA reads TGTGCCAGCAGCCAAGGGGACTCACAAAGGGATTCACCCCTCCACTTT.

The chain links TRBV15 to TRBJ1-5; D ambiguous. Germline values: CDR1 LNHNV, CDR2 YYDKDF (reference sequence). This CDR3 has 13 amino acids. Deletions cut 0 bases from V and 5 bases from J, with 5 bases between. CDR3 amino acids: CATSRDPDQPQHF. Here the CDR3 DNA reads TGTGCCACCAGCAGAGATCCCGATCAGCCCCAGCATTTT.

The chain uses TRBV19 and TRBJ2-1; 8 bases match TRBD2. The length of the CDR3 is 15 residues. J gave up 0 bases and V 7 bases, and 5 bases lay outside the gene matches. Germline CDR1 and CDR2: LNHDA and SQIVND (reference sequence). The CDR3 DNA follows: TGTGCCAGTACTCCGGGAGGGAGCTCCTACAATGAGCAGTTCTTC. Its protein is CASTPGGSSYNEQFF.

In its sample, this clone was seen a few times. CDR3 protein: CATAGQSIYNEQFF. CDR3 nucleotides: TGTGCCACTGCGGGACAGTCGATTTACAATGAGCAGTTCTTC. This chain joins TRBV7-2 and TRBJ2-1; weak D call: TRBD1 (7 bases). The CDR3 is 14 residues long. CDR1 and CDR2 (germline): SGHTA, FQGNSA. V was cut by 10 bases and J by 4 bases, with 17 bases left in between.

This sequence joins TRBV5-1 and TRBJ2-7; D tentatively reads TRBD1 or TRBD2 (8 bases each). This CDR3 has 16 amino acids. The V end was cut by 4 bases, the J end by 4 bases, with 21 bases between. Germline loops: CDR1 SGHRS, CDR2 YFSETQ. The CDR3 DNA reads TGCGCCAGCAGCCCGGGGGGGCAGGGGGCACTGTACGAGCAGTACTTC. It specifies CASSPGGQGALYEQYF.

The rearrangement links TRBV12-3 or TRBV12-4 to TRBJ2-5; D gene unclear. The CDR3 sequence is 13 residues long. The germline V and J ends were trimmed by 3 bases and 2 bases, with 7 bases remaining between them. The CDR3 reads CASSLNGQETQYF. CDR3 sequence (DNA): TGTGCCAGCAGTTTGAATGGACAAGAGACCCAGTACTTC.

The V and J genes are TRBV6-5 and TRBJ1-6; possible D gene TRBD1, 5 bases. V lost 6 bases, J lost 9 bases, and 15 bases lay in between. Germline-derived CDR1 and CDR2 are MNHEY and SVGAGI. This CDR3 comprises 14 residues. CDR3 DNA sequence: TGTGCCAGCAGGACCGGACAAAGTGGTTCACCCCTCCACTTT. Protein product: CASRTGQSGSPLHF.

This sequence joins TRBV12-3 or TRBV12-4 and TRBJ2-3; D gene unclear. With 3 bases removed from V and 5 bases from J, the gap between germline ends came to 6 bases. This CDR3 spans 12 amino acids. The CDR3 nucleotides read TGTGCCAGCAGTTTTGGCGGAGATACGCAGTATTTT. This gives the protein CASSFGGDTQYF.

The J gene is TRBJ2-2, the V gene TRBV5-1; D remains ambiguous. The CDR3 spans 13 residues. CDR1 and CDR2 (germline): SGHRS, YFSETQ. V shed 0 bases and J shed 2 bases, with 2 bases lying between them. The CDR3 region is CASSLGNTGELFF. The CDR3 nucleotides are TGCGCCAGCAGCTTGGGAAACACCGGGGAGCTGTTTTTT.